A selection of T cell receptor beta chains follows, all from one sample in a study of T cells in Graves' hyperthyroidism and ophthalmopathy. TCRdb reanalysed the multiplex PCR reads using MiXCR and keeps one entry per CDR3 protein. The sample includes 550,000 to 650,000 distinct CDR3 sequences, approximately 15% of them seen just once. Sequencing was performed on blood. These receptor sequences come from a woman aged 25-40 years with Graves' hyperthyroidism that later progressed to Graves' ophthalmopathy. The conserved cysteine and the conserved F or W are not part of the CDR3 here.

TRBV18	TRBJ2-5	ASSPSRTGAETQY
TRBV5-8	TRBJ2-5	ASSQWDSPSETQY
TRBV12-3/TRBV12-4	TRBJ1-2	ASSLGTSYGYT
TRBV20-1	TRBJ1-1	SAITLTEAF
TRBV18	TRBJ2-3	ASSPLGEGRSTDTQY
TRBV4-2	TRBJ1-5	ASSQGQGSASNQPQH
TRBV6-1	TRBJ2-1	ASSGGGGATYNEQF
TRBV20-1	TRBJ1-6	SARKTGGDRLNSPLH
TRBV20-1	TRBJ2-1	SGTSGPAYNEQF
TRBV24-1	TRBJ2-3	ATSEAQGKGTDTQY
TRBV19	TRBJ1-2	ASQMDREGYGYT
TRBV12-3/TRBV12-4	TRBJ1-1	ACSFLGRGMNTEAF
TRBV7-2	TRBJ1-1	ASSPPGYTEAF
TRBV11-3	TRBJ2-1	ASSLRSGSSYNEQF
TRBV28	TRBJ1-1	ASSEFSGYTEAF
TRBV6-2/TRBV6-3	TRBJ1-1	ASRRGLGTEAF
TRBV12-3/TRBV12-4	TRBJ1-2	ASSLYGEMKGGYT
TRBV2	TRBJ2-5	ASTGLAVETQY
TRBV30	TRBJ2-7	AWTHIAGASYEQY
TRBV5-5	TRBJ1-5	ASSLLGSGNQPQH
TRBV14	TRBJ1-2	ASSSGLFLNLENYGYT
TRBV10-3	TRBJ1-5	AISQDGTSTLPQH
TRBV9	TRBJ2-1	ASSVVESGNEQF
TRBV6-1	TRBJ1-2	ASSVPARGYT
TRBV20-1	TRBJ2-7	SARFVSEQY
TRBV12-3/TRBV12-4	TRBJ1-6	ASSYDRRNSPLH
TRBV3-1	TRBJ2-5	ASSDPSERESWTQY
TRBV28	TRBJ1-5	ASTLRVGGQPQH
TRBV5-8	TRBJ1-1	ASSPRQGGGTEAF
TRBV10-3	TRBJ2-7	AISRGAYPYEQY
TRBV6-1	TRBJ2-2	ASGAAGTGVGELF
TRBV5-4	TRBJ2-5	ASTNPGQGGETQY
TRBV18	TRBJ1-3	ASSPITGMSNTIY
TRBV10-3	TRBJ2-3	AISESPSTDTQY
TRBV7-9	TRBJ2-5	ASSWGGAETQY
TRBV12-3/TRBV12-4	TRBJ2-2	ASLPGGKAGELF
TRBV20-1	TRBJ1-2	SASLDYGYT
TRBV7-8	TRBJ1-5	ATSAGNGNQPQH
TRBV6-2/TRBV6-3	TRBJ1-2	ASSYKGRDLYGYT
TRBV27	TRBJ2-1	ASSLSTGDAYNEQF
TRBV20-1	TRBJ2-1	SATDSTHPYEQF
TRBV28	TRBJ2-5	ASRPSGTTIQTQY
TRBV20-1	TRBJ1-5	SARDQANRNQPQH
TRBV30	TRBJ2-5	AWSASGSAKQY
TRBV3-1	TRBJ1-6	ASSQQSRWAGGNSPLH
TRBV5-1	TRBJ1-1	ASGQGENTEAF
TRBV6-1	TRBJ2-2	ASNSGQGTGELF
TRBV27	TRBJ1-2	ASSLSVARYGYT
TRBV3-1	TRBJ1-2	ASSPDGREDGYT
TRBV7-8	TRBJ1-2	ASSPDTGGRRYT
TRBV11-1	TRBJ2-3	ASSVRRDRTDTQY
TRBV15	TRBJ2-7	ATSRGQGQGRYEQY
TRBV6-2/TRBV6-3	TRBJ2-3	ASSATPGQGAGDTQY
TRBV2	TRBJ2-3	ASSDRGGTQY